One sample yielded the 30 T cell receptor beta chains listed below, sequenced in a study of T cell responses to AZD1222 COVID-19 vaccine. Some clones are missing from TCRdb's copy, which holds only in-frame ones; the method was immunoSEQ multiplex PCR. The sample consists of approximately 56,000 clones, approximately 85% of them appearing once. The source material was peripheral blood, sampled on day 0 of AZD1222 vaccination. The receptor source for this set is an adult in good health.

V gene TRBV4-1 combines with J gene TRBJ2-2; perhaps TRBD2 as D (6 bases). Germline values: CDR1 MGHRA, CDR2 YSYEKL. The CDR3 contains 17 residues. Trimming left V 2 bases short and J 4 bases short, with 17 bases between. The CDR3 region is CASSQRQQGGGTGELFF. CDR3 DNA: TGCGCCAGCAGCCAACGCCAGCAGGGAGGTGGCACCGGGGAGCTGTTTTTT.

This chain links TRBV4-1 with TRBJ1-2, with 7 positions matching TRBD1. The germline V gene has CDR1 MGHRA and CDR2 YSYEKL. The CDR3 length is 15 residues. J lost 8 bases, V lost 2 bases, and 11 bases had no gene match. In DNA form, the CDR3 reads TGCGCCAGCAGCCAACCGGAAGGGGGCGCGAAGGGCTACACCTTC. This codes for CASSQPEGGAKGYTF.

This CDR3 is CASRRDFSYNEQFF. CDR3 sequence (DNA): TGTGCCAGCAGACGGGACTTCTCCTACAATGAGCAGTTCTTC. V gene TRBV6-1 combines with J gene TRBJ2-1; a possible D gene is TRBD2 (6 bases). CDR3 size: 14 residues. V was clipped by 6 bases and J by 0 bases, with 9 bases between them. Per the germline V gene, CDR1 is MNHNS and CDR2 is SASEGT.

The V gene is TRBV7-9, the J gene TRBJ1-5; D gene unclear. V was cut by 0 bases and J by 5 bases, with 5 bases left in between. This CDR3 is built from 13 residues. Germline V CDR1 and CDR2: SEHNR, FQNEAQ (reference sequence). CDR3 sequence reads: CASSLAQDQPQHF. DNA of the CDR3: TGTGCCAGCAGCTTAGCTCAGGATCAGCCCCAGCATTTT.

The sample holds a few counts of this clone. V usage is TRBV28 and J usage is TRBJ1-6; no firm D call. The CDR3 contains 11 residues. Germline V gives CDR1 MDHEN, CDR2 SYDVKM. Trimming took off 4 bases at V and 16 bases at J, with 11 bases between the two ends. Here the CDR3 DNA reads TGTGCCAGCAGTTGGGCAGCTGGGCTCCACTTT. It encodes CASSWAAGLHF. Drawing the rest from reference TRBV28 and TRBJ1-6, the complete variable domain is DVKVTQSSRYLVKRTGEKVFLECVQDMDHENMFWYRQDPGLGLRLIYFSYDVKMKEKGDIPEGYSVSREKKERFSLILESASTNQTSMYLCASSWAAGLHFGNGTRLTVT.

This sequence joins TRBV4-2 and TRBJ2-1, with TRBD1 matching 10 bases. The CDR3 extends over 16 amino acids. Unmatched junction bases numbered 3, after V lost 0 bases and J lost 4 bases. In germline, CDR1 is LGHNA, CDR2 YNFKEQ. This CDR3 is CASSQDGQGGYNEQFF. The DNA for the CDR3 is TGTGCCAGCAGCCAAGATGGACAGGGGGGTTACAATGAGCAGTTCTTC.

This rearrangement joins TRBV15 to TRBJ2-1; D uncertain. The CDR3 has 16 residues. CDR1 and CDR2 from the germline V gene are LNHNV and YYDKDF (reference sequence). V was shortened by 0 bases and J by 0 bases, with 9 bases between the two germline ends. CDR3 loop: CATSRDRAVSYNEQFF. The CDR3 nucleotides are TGTGCCACCAGCAGAGATCGCGCAGTCTCCTACAATGAGCAGTTCTTC.

This sequence joins TRBV7-9 and TRBJ1-2; 7 bases are shared with TRBD1. Germline V gene lookup returns CDR1 SEHNR and CDR2 FQNEAQ (reference sequence). This CDR3 has 14 residues. The V gene end was trimmed by 4 bases and the J gene end by 3 bases; junction bases not matched to a gene: 5. The CDR3 DNA sequence: TGTGCCAGCAGCTCAAACAGGGGTCACTATGGCTACACCTTC. Protein sequence: CASSSNRGHYGYTF.

This sequence joins TRBV19 and TRBJ2-3; possibly TRBD2 for D (6 bases). Germline V gene lookup returns CDR1 LNHDA and CDR2 SQIVND (reference sequence). The CDR3 runs to 17 residues. Trimming cost V 3 bases and J 6 bases, with 22 bases left between them. CDR3 in amino acids: CASSMRLAVLGADTQYF. CDR3 nucleotide sequence: TGTGCCAGTAGTATGAGGTTAGCGGTTCTTGGGGCGGATACGCAGTATTTT. The full variable domain, with the rest looked up from reference TRBV19 and TRBJ2-3, is DGGITQSPKYLFRKEGQNVTLSCEQNLNHDAMYWYRQDPGQGLRLIYYSQIVNDFQKGDIAEGYSVSREKKESFPLTVTSAQKNPTAFYLCASSMRLAVLGADTQYFGPGTRLTVL.

V gene TRBV4-1 combines with J gene TRBJ2-3, with D tentatively TRBD1 (5 bases). Germline CDR1 is MGHRA and CDR2 is YSYEKL. This CDR3 has 15 amino acids. V gave up 0 bases and J gave up 2 bases, with 9 bases separating them. CDR3 loop: CASSQEPRATDTQYF. The CDR3 nucleotides are TGCGCCAGCAGCCAAGAGCCCAGGGCCACAGATACGCAGTATTTT.

The genes are TRBV7-2 and TRBJ1-5; tentatively, D is TRBD1 (5 bases). V was clipped by 1 base and J by 4 bases, with 8 bases between them. The CDR3 length is 14 residues. CDR1 SGHTA and CDR2 FQGNSA come from the germline V gene. The CDR3 bases are TGTGCCAGCAGCTTAGACGACAGAAATCAGCCCCAGCATTTT. It yields the protein CASSLDDRNQPQHF.

As for this clone: At one boundary the junction diverges from the germline segment, which might be a read error. The chain combines TRBV6-1 with TRBJ1-5; D is undetermined. CDR1 MNHNS and CDR2 SASEGT come from the germline V gene. There are 13 residues in the CDR3. The CDR3 region is CASGDNSNQPQHF. The CDR3 DNA follows: TGTGCCAGCGGTGACAATAGCAATCAGCCCCAGCATTTT.

The chain recombines TRBV3-1 (or the pseudogene TRBV3-2) with TRBJ2-3; D is perhaps TRBD2 (6 bases). V was trimmed by 1 base and J by 4 bases, leaving 12 bases between them. There are 15 residues in the CDR3. Germline assignment: CDR1 LGHDT and CDR2 YNNKEL (reference sequence). The CDR3, as DNA: TGTGCCAGCAGCCAAGCCTCCGGGGGTCCAGATACGCAGTATTTT. Amino acids: CASSQASGGPDTQYF.

The chain is built from TRBV5-4 and TRBJ2-5; possibly TRBD2 for D (5 bases). The length of the CDR3 is 14 residues. V dropped 0 bases and J dropped 2 bases, with 8 bases sitting between them. Germline loops: CDR1 SGHNT, CDR2 YYREEE (reference sequence). The CDR3 bases are TGTGCCAGCAGCTTGGCGGGGTTTCAAGAGACCCAGTACTTC. Its protein is CASSLAGFQETQYF.

This chain joins TRBV12-3 or TRBV12-4 and TRBJ2-1; a weak D match, TRBD2 (7 bases). With 3 bases removed from V and 6 bases from J, the gap between germline ends came to 9 bases. The CDR3 has 13 residues. CDR3 sequence: CASSFGGLNEQFF. DNA of the CDR3: TGTGCCAGCAGTTTCGGGGGGCTCAATGAGCAGTTCTTC.

V is TRBV18 and J is TRBJ1-1, with no clear D. This CDR3 comprises 14 residues. The V gene lost 3 bases and the J gene lost 0 bases, with 8 bases spanning the gap. Germline CDR1 reads KGHSH; CDR2 reads LQKENI. The CDR3 sequence is CASSPWQLNTEAFF. CDR3 in DNA: TGTGCCAGCTCACCTTGGCAGTTGAACACTGAAGCTTTCTTT.

V is TRBV4-2 and J is TRBJ1-6, with D unclear. Germline CDR1 reads LGHNA; CDR2 reads YNFKEQ. CDR3 size: 15 residues. With 1 base removed from V and 4 bases from J, the gap between germline ends came to 8 bases. CDR3 bases: TGTGCCAGCAGCCAAGGGACGGATTATAATTCACCCCTCCACTTT. Amino acid sequence: CASSQGTDYNSPLHF.

The rearrangement uses TRBV11-2 and TRBJ2-3, with D unresolved. V lost 2 bases and J lost 2, with 14 bases in between. This CDR3 is 16 amino acids long. Looked up from germline, CDR1 is SGHAT and CDR2 is FQNNGV. The DNA for the CDR3 is TGTGCCAGCAGCTTATATTGGGGTTCCAACACAGATACGCAGTATTTT. It is translated as CASSLYWGSNTDTQYF.

This clone was detected a few times. This CDR3 is CASSQSIDAYNEQFF. CDR3 in DNA: TGTGCCAGCAGCCAGTCAATCGACGCCTACAATGAGCAGTTCTTC. V gene TRBV3-1 (or the pseudogene TRBV3-2) combines with J gene TRBJ2-1; D remains unclear. The germline V and J ends were trimmed by 3 bases and 2 bases, with 11 bases remaining between them. The CDR3 consists of 15 residues. Germline V lookup: CDR1 LGHDT, CDR2 YNNKEL (reference sequence).

The gene calls are TRBV15 and TRBJ1-6; 10 bases line up with TRBD1. In germline, CDR1 is LNHNV, CDR2 YYDKDF (reference sequence). The CDR3 is 17 residues long. Trimming took 0 bases from V and 13 from J; bases not matched to a gene: 12. In DNA, the CDR3 is TGTGCCACCAGCAGAGATAGCCATGGACAGGGGGGGTCGCCCCTCCACTTT. Its translation is CATSRDSHGQGGSPLHF.

This clone came up once. J is TRBJ1-1 and V is TRBV20-1, with D perhaps TRBD1 (5 bases). The CDR3 sequence is 11 residues long. Germline V gene data show CDR1 as DFQATT and CDR2 as SNEGSKA (reference sequence). V gave up 6 bases and J gave up 4 bases, with 9 bases separating them. The CDR3 here is CSASRATEAFF. The CDR3 coding sequence is TGCAGTGCCAGCAGGGCCACTGAAGCTTTCTTT.

The chain links TRBV6-5 to TRBJ2-7; D unresolved. V was pared by 6 bases and J by 2 bases, with 11 bases between. Germline V gene data show CDR1 as MNHEY and CDR2 as SVGAGI. The CDR3 sequence is 13 residues long. The CDR3 loop is CASSQMGPYEQYF. DNA for the CDR3: TGTGCCAGCAGCCAGATGGGTCCCTACGAGCAGTACTTC.

The gene calls are TRBV27 and TRBJ2-7; TRBD1 matches 7 bases. The ends lost 3 bases at V and 0 bases at J; junction bases unmatched: 8. Germline CDR1 MNHEY, CDR2 SMNVEV (reference sequence). The CDR3 is 16 amino acids. This CDR3 is CASSFSGTAPSYEQYF. The CDR3 DNA sequence: TGTGCCAGCAGTTTCTCCGGGACAGCGCCCTCCTACGAGCAGTACTTC.

The chain is built from TRBV4-2 and TRBJ2-1; 8 bases are a match to TRBD1. Germline CDR1 and CDR2: LGHNA and YNFKEQ. This CDR3 has 17 residues. With V trimmed by 1 base and J by 8 bases, 13 bases remained unmatched. This CDR3 is CASSQVQGAITVDEQFF. The CDR3 nucleotides are TGTGCCAGCAGCCAAGTTCAGGGGGCAATTACGGTCGATGAGCAGTTCTTC.

J is TRBJ2-1 and V is TRBV14, with 8 nucleotides matching TRBD1. With 3 bases clipped from V and 3 bases from J, the junction kept 1 base outside the gene matches. The germline V gene encodes CDR1 SGHDN and CDR2 FVKESK. The CDR3 is 14 amino acids. The CDR3 protein is CASSQGTGYNEQFF. The CDR3 bases are TGTGCCAGCAGCCAGGGGACAGGCTACAATGAGCAGTTCTTC.

V gene TRBV30 combines with J gene TRBJ1-1, with a weak D call TRBD1 (5 bases). Trimming removed 7 bases from V and 11 bases from J, with 17 bases in between. The CDR3 has 11 amino acids. The V gene's germline CDR1 is GTSNPN and CDR2 SVGIG (reference sequence). The CDR3 protein is CASSRDGLAFF. The CDR3 nucleotides are TGTGCCTCCTCCCGGGACGGTTTGGCTTTCTTT.

This clone was seen only once. The CDR3 sequence: CASSISGWGTGELFF. The DNA of the CDR3 is TGTGCCAGCAGCATTAGCGGGTGGGGCACCGGGGAGCTGTTTTTT. V gene TRBV7-9 combines with J gene TRBJ2-2, with 7 bases that match TRBD2. Germline-derived CDR1 and CDR2 are SEHNR and FQNEAQ (reference sequence). The CDR3 totals 15 residues. Unmatched junction bases numbered 7, after V lost 5 bases and J lost 4 bases.

The chain joins TRBV27 to TRBJ1-6; TRBD1 might be the D (5 bases). Germline V gives CDR1 MNHEY, CDR2 SMNVEV (reference sequence). This CDR3 comprises 15 residues. V shed 3 bases and J shed 1 base, with 7 bases lying between them. CDR3 amino acids: CASSLRGSYNSPLHF. CDR3 coding DNA: TGTGCCAGCAGTTTGAGGGGTTCCTATAATTCACCCCTCCACTTT.

This sequence joins TRBV27 and TRBJ2-2; D unclear. CDR3 size: 12 residues. Germline values: CDR1 MNHEY, CDR2 SMNVEV (reference sequence). Deletions cut 2 bases from V and 6 bases from J, with 4 bases between. CDR3 nucleotides: TGTGCCAGCAGTTTAATCGCCGGGGAGCTGTTTTTT. It encodes CASSLIAGELFF.

The CDR3, as DNA: TGTGCCAGCACCGGACAGCCGAACACTGAAGCTTTCTTT. Its translation is CASTGQPNTEAFF. The chain combines TRBV5-4 with TRBJ1-1; a possible D gene is TRBD1 (6 bases). V shed 6 bases and J shed 1 base, with 10 bases lying between them. The germline V gene encodes CDR1 SGHNT and CDR2 YYREEE (reference sequence). The CDR3 length is 13 residues.